The 20 T cell receptor beta chains given below trace back to one sample, sequenced in a study of T cell responses to AZD1222 COVID-19 vaccine. Measured with immunoSEQ multiplex PCR; TCRdb has only the in-frame clones, and not every one. Of about 110,000 clones listed, around 90% are singletons. The starting material was peripheral blood, obtained on day 0 of AZD1222 vaccination. Receptors originate from an adult in good health.

CDR3 nucleotide sequence: TGTGCCAGTAGTCCCTCCTGGGGGAGGGGGAACACTGAAGCTTTCTTT. This gives the protein CASSPSWGRGNTEAFF. The rearrangement links TRBV19 to TRBJ1-1, with D possibly TRBD1 on 5 matching bases. The germline CDR1 and CDR2 sequences are LNHDA and SQIVND (reference sequence). The CDR3 has 16 residues. V was pared by 5 bases and J by 1 base, with 17 bases between.

This chain uses TRBV9 with TRBJ1-5; the D is unclear. The V gene's germline CDR1 is SGDLS and CDR2 YYNGEE. CDR3 length equals 14 residues. V lost 0 bases and J 7 bases, leaving 11 bases between the germline ends. CDR3 amino acids: CASSVDSGVQPQHF. The CDR3 nucleotides read TGTGCCAGCAGCGTAGATTCCGGGGTACAGCCCCAGCATTTT.

The chain recombines TRBV11-3 with TRBJ2-2; D not resolved. V was trimmed by 1 base and J by 4 bases, leaving 7 bases between them. Germline V gene data show CDR1 as SGHNT and CDR2 as YENEEA. The CDR3 is made up of 14 amino acids. The CDR3 spells CASSLAWGTGELFF. The DNA of the CDR3 is TGTGCCAGCAGCTTAGCGTGGGGCACCGGGGAGCTGTTTTTT.

The genes are TRBV6-5 and TRBJ1-5, with a possible D match to TRBD1 (6 bases). CDR3 length: 15 residues. Germline V gives CDR1 MNHEY, CDR2 SVGAGI. Deletions cut 6 bases from V and 2 bases from J, with 14 bases between. CDR3 protein: CASRLQGNGNQPQHF. CDR3 DNA sequence: TGTGCCAGCAGACTACAGGGAAACGGCAATCAGCCCCAGCATTTT.

This clone was seen just once. The V gene is TRBV10-2, the J gene TRBJ2-3, with D perhaps matching TRBD2 (7 bases). The germline gives CDR1 WSHSY, CDR2 SAAADI. The CDR3 covers 15 residues. Trimming took off 3 bases at V and 3 bases at J, with 13 bases between the two ends. CDR3 nucleotide sequence: TGCGCCAGCAGTGATTTTGGGAGGGGGACAGATACGCAGTATTTT. Its translation: CASSDFGRGTDTQYF.

This chain joins TRBV6-4 and TRBJ1-5; D not certain. CDR3 size: 13 residues. Germline V gene sequence: CDR1 MRHNA, CDR2 SNTAGT. Trimming took off 6 bases at V and 3 bases at J, with 9 bases between the two ends. CDR3 sequence (DNA): TGTGCCAGCAGCCGCGAATCCAATCAGCCCCAGCATTTT. Translating gives CASSRESNQPQHF.

The V and J genes are TRBV25-1 and TRBJ2-1; 13 bases map to TRBD2. Per the germline V gene, CDR1 is MGHDK and CDR2 is SYGVNS. This CDR3 spans 17 amino acids. The V gene end was trimmed by 3 bases and the J gene end by 0 bases; junction bases not matched to a gene: 2. The CDR3 region has the DNA TGTGCCAGCAGTGAGACTAGCGGGAGGATCTCCTACAATGAGCAGTTCTTC. Its translation: CASSETSGRISYNEQFF.

The V gene is TRBV25-1, the J gene TRBJ1-5; no clear D gene. Per germline, CDR1 MGHDK and CDR2 SYGVNS. V was shortened by 1 base and J by 6 bases, with 7 bases between the two germline ends. This CDR3 is 13 amino acids long. The CDR3 DNA reads as TGTGCCAGCAGTGAATTTTACGGTCAGCCCCAGCATTTT. Translating gives CASSEFYGQPQHF.

This rearrangement joins TRBV19 to TRBJ2-2; D perhaps matches TRBD1 (5 bases). The CDR3 has 13 amino acids. V lost 11 bases and J 4 bases, leaving 14 bases between the germline ends. Germline-derived CDR1 and CDR2 are LNHDA and SQIVND (reference sequence). The CDR3 nucleotides read TGTGCCGTAACAGGTCGGCGCACCGGGGAGCTGTTTTTT. Protein sequence: CAVTGRRTGELFF.

The V call is TRBV7-9, the J call TRBJ2-2; TRBD1 aligns across 8 bases. Germline trimming cut 1 base from V and 6 bases from J; bases unmatched to any gene: 13. The CDR3 is made up of 18 amino acids. From germline, CDR1 is SEHNR and CDR2 FQNEAQ (reference sequence). The CDR3 DNA reads as TGTGCCAGCAGCTTAGTCGGCTCCCGACAGGGGAAGCCCGGGGAGCTGTTTTTT. Its translation is CASSLVGSRQGKPGELFF.

This chain connects TRBV10-3 to TRBJ2-2, with TRBD2 as a possible D gene (6 bases). The CDR3 totals 16 residues. V was pared by 0 bases and J by 9 bases, with 17 bases between. The germline V gene encodes CDR1 ENHRY and CDR2 SYGVKD. The CDR3 here is CAISESGLAAPRELFF. The CDR3, as DNA: TGTGCCATCAGTGAGTCTGGATTAGCGGCACCGCGGGAGCTGTTTTTT.

Regarding this clone: The sample has other DNA sequences that encode this CDR3 too. The chain joins TRBV18 to TRBJ1-1; TRBD1 might be the D (5 bases). V was cut by 2 bases and J by 1 base, with 5 bases left in between. The CDR3 runs to 13 residues. Per the germline V gene, CDR1 is KGHSH and CDR2 is LQKENI. The CDR3: CASSPGQNTEAFF. The CDR3 bases are TGTGCCAGCTCACCAGGACAGAACACTGAAGCTTTCTTT.

This clone appeared a few times. J is TRBJ1-6 and V is TRBV7-2; D unresolved. Germline V gene lookup returns CDR1 SGHTA and CDR2 FQGNSA. The CDR3 spans 15 residues. V was trimmed by 5 bases and J by 9 bases, leaving 17 bases between them. The DNA of the CDR3 is TGTGCCAGCAGCCTTGGAAGTACATCGGGTTCACCCCTCCACTTT. As protein: CASSLGSTSGSPLHF.

V and J are TRBV6-2 or TRBV6-3 and TRBJ2-7, with D possibly being TRBD2 (6 bases). Per germline, CDR1 MNHEY and CDR2 SVGEGT. V lost 6 bases and J 6 bases, leaving 18 bases between the germline ends. This CDR3 comprises 14 residues. The CDR3 region has the DNA TGTGCCAGCAGCCGACTAGTTACGATGGGCGAGCAGTACTTC. Protein: CASSRLVTMGEQYF.

The chain combines TRBV28 with TRBJ2-7; TRBD1 aligns across 8 bases. Trimming at V came to 6 bases and at J to 12 bases, leaving 7 bases not matched to a gene. The CDR3 loop spans 11 amino acids. Germline V gene sequence: CDR1 MDHEN, CDR2 SYDVKM. The CDR3 loop reads CASRTGAVPYF. CDR3 DNA: TGTGCCAGCAGGACAGGGGCGGTTCCGTACTTC.

The chain couples TRBV4-1 to TRBJ2-1; D not certain. The CDR3 runs 15 residues. Trimming cost V 4 bases and J 4 bases, with 14 bases left between them. CDR1 and CDR2 (germline): MGHRA, YSYEKL. The CDR3 coding sequence is TGCGCCAGCAGCCCACCCCCTGCTTTTTACAATGAGCAGTTCTTC. It yields the protein CASSPPPAFYNEQFF.

The gene calls are TRBV24-1 and TRBJ2-7; TRBD1 agrees at 7 bases. V shed 5 bases and J 4 bases; nucleotides not matched to a gene: 7. Looked up from germline, CDR1 is KGHDR and CDR2 is SFDVKD. This CDR3 contains 14 residues. The CDR3 nucleotides are TGTGCCACCAGTGCGGCAGGGGGTGTTTACGAGCAGTACTTC. Amino acids: CATSAAGGVYEQYF.

The V gene is TRBV2, the J gene TRBJ1-5; D call uncertain. Per the germline V gene, CDR1 is SNHLY and CDR2 is FYNNEI. The CDR3 is made up of 12 amino acids. V gave up 6 bases and J gave up 3 bases, with 6 bases separating them. The CDR3 DNA reads as TGTGCCAGCAGCGGCGACAATCAGCCCCAGCATTTT. It is translated as CASSGDNQPQHF. Supplemented by reference TRBV2 and TRBJ1-5, the full variable domain reads EPEVTQTPSHQVTQMGQEVILRCVPISNHLYFYWYRQILGQKVEFLVSFYNNEISEKSEIFDDQFSVERPDGSNFTLKIRSTKLEDSAMYFCASSGDNQPQHFGDGTRLSIL.

The CDR3 nucleotides are TGCAGCGTTGAAATCCAAAATGGACAGGGAAGGCATTTT. Translating gives CSVEIQNGQGRHF. This chain links TRBV29-1 with TRBJ1-5; 8 nucleotides line up with TRBD1. Germline V lookup: CDR1 SQVTM, CDR2 ANQGSEA. Trimming removed 2 bases from V and 15 bases from J; junction bases left unmatched: 12. This CDR3 has 13 residues.

The chain links TRBV7-2 to TRBJ2-6; D gene uncertain. V lost 7 bases to trimming and J lost 2 bases, with 9 bases between them. CDR1 SGHTA and CDR2 FQGNSA come from the germline V gene. The CDR3 covers 14 residues. CDR3 nucleotides: TGTGCCAGCACCCCCTTACCTGGGGCCAACGTCCTGACTTTC. Its translation: CASTPLPGANVLTF. Together with reference TRBV7-2 and TRBJ2-6, the CDR3 gives the full variable domain: GAGVSQSPSNKVTEKGKDVELRCDPISGHTALYWYRQSLGQGLEFLIYFQGNSAPDKSGLPSDRFSAERTGGSVSTLTIQRTQQEDSAVYLCASTPLPGANVLTFGAGSRLTVL.